Given below is one TCR beta chain in context. Germline trimming cut 5 bases from V and 6 bases from J; bases unmatched to any gene: 6. Germline V gives CDR1 SGHTA, CDR2 FQGTGA. The CDR3 length is 14 residues. These data are taken from a study of cytomegalovirus exposure and HLA in healthy donors. The primer mix had 60 Vbeta and 13 Jbeta primers. Profiling relied on immunoSEQ multiplex PCR, and the TCRdb table lists in-frame clones only, not all of them. The sample includes about 120,000 clones, around 72% of them seen just once. V is TRBV7-3 and J is TRBJ2-1; 8 bases map to TRBD1. Sequenced input: PBMCs. The clonotype originates from a woman between 40 and 55 years old in good health and CMV-seropositive. The CDR3 DNA sequence: TGTGCCAGCAGCCCGGACAGGGCTAGCAATGAGCAGTTCTTC. Protein: CASSPDRASNEQFF. The entire variable domain, with the rest obtained from reference TRBV7-3 and TRBJ2-1, is as follows: GAGVSQTPSNKVTEKGKYVELRCDPISGHTALYWYRQSLGQGPEFLIYFQGTGAADDSGLPNDRFFAVRPEGSVSTLKIQRTERGDSAVYLCASSPDRASNEQFFGPGTRLTVL.